This T cell receptor (beta chain) was documented in a study of cytotoxic CD8 clonotypes in ibrutinib-treated CLL. Study-wide results and caveats: Sampling times (in sustained-remission versus progressing patients) were not the same.

Sequencing used immunoSEQ multiplex PCR; TCRdb keeps in-frame clones, though not all of them. The table lists 90,000 to 100,000 clones, about 72% of them singletons. CDR1 LNHNV and CDR2 YYDKDF come from the germline V gene (reference sequence). This CDR3 is built from 14 residues. Trimming took off 0 bases at V and 2 bases at J, with 8 bases between the two ends. This clone was seen a single time. Its antigen is as yet unknown. This rearrangement joins TRBV15 to TRBJ2-7, with D hard to call. The sequence was collected from a human donor with chronic lymphocytic leukemia. The sequenced sample was PBMCs, obtained after 12 months of ibrutinib treatment. The CDR3 spells CATSRDYSAYEQYF. CDR3 bases: TGTGCCACCAGCAGAGACTACAGCGCCTACGAGCAGTACTTC. Supplemented by reference TRBV15 and TRBJ2-7, the full variable domain reads DAMVIQNPRYQVTQFGKPVTLSCSQTLNHNVMYWYQQKSSQAPKLLFHYYDKDFNNEADTPDNFQSRRPNTSFCFLDIRSPGLGDTAMYLCATSRDYSAYEQYFGPGTRLTVT.